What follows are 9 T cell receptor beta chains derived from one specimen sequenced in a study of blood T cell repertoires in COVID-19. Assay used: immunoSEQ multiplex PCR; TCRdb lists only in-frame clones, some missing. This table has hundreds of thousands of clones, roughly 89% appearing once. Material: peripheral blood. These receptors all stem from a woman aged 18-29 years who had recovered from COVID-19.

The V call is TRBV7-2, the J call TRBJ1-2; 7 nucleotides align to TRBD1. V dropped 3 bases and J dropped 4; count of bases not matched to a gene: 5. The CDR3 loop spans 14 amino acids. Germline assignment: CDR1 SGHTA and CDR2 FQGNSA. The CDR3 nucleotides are TGTGCCAGCAGCTTTCGACAGGGAACCTATGGCTACACCTTC. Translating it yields CASSFRQGTYGYTF.

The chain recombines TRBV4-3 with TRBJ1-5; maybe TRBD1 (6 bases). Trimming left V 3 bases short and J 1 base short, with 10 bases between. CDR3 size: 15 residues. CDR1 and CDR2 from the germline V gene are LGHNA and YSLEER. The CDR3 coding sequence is TGCGCCAGCAGCCAGGGAACAGGGAGCAATCAGCCCCAGCATTTT. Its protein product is CASSQGTGSNQPQHF.

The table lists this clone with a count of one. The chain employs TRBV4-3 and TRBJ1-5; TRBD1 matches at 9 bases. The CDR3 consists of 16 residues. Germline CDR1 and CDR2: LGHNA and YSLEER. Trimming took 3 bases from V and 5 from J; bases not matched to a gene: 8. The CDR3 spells CASSHRFRDRDQPQHF. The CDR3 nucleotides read TGCGCCAGCAGCCACCGCTTCCGGGACAGGGATCAGCCCCAGCATTTT.

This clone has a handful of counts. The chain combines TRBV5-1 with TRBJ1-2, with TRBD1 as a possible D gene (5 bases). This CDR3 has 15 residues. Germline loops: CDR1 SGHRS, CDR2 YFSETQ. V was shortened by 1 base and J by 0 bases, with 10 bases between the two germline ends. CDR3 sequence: CASSLLQGSNYGYTF. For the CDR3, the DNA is TGCGCCAGCAGCTTGTTGCAGGGATCTAACTATGGCTACACCTTC.

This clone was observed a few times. The CDR3 spells CASRIDGEGGELFF. In DNA form, the CDR3 reads TGTGCCAGCAGAATAGATGGGGAGGGCGGGGAGCTGTTTTTT. The chain carries TRBV2 and TRBJ2-2; 7 nucleotides match TRBD2. The CDR3 has 14 amino acids. In germline, CDR1 is SNHLY, CDR2 FYNNEI. V trimming: 6 bases; J trimming: 7 bases; junction bases outside the gene matches: 8. The complete variable domain, with remaining parts taken from reference TRBV2 and TRBJ2-2, reads EPEVTQTPSHQVTQMGQEVILRCVPISNHLYFYWYRQILGQKVEFLVSFYNNEISEKSEIFDDQFSVERPDGSNFTLKIRSTKLEDSAMYFCASRIDGEGGELFFGEGSRLTVL.

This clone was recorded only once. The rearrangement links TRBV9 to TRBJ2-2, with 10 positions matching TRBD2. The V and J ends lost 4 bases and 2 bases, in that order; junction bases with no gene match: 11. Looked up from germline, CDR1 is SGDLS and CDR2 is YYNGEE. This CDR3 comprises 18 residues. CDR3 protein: CASSSSILAGSNTGELFF. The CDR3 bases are TGTGCCAGCAGCTCCTCGATACTAGCGGGGTCAAACACCGGGGAGCTGTTTTTT. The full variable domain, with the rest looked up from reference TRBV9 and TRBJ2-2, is DSGVTQTPKHLITATGQRVTLRCSPRSGDLSVYWYQQSLDQGLQFLIQYYNGEERAKGNILERFSAQQFPDLHSELNLSSLELGDSALYFCASSSSILAGSNTGELFFGEGSRLTVL.

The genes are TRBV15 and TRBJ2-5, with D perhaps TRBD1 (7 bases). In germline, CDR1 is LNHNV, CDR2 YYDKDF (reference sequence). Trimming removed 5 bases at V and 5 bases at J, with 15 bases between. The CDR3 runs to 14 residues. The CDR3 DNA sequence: TGTGCCACCAGCGCCGAGGGGGCGGGGGAGACCCAGTACTTC. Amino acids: CATSAEGAGETQYF.

Written as DNA, the CDR3 is TGTGCCAGCAGCTTGATGGACAGAAGGACGAACACTGAAGCTTTCTTT. Translating it yields CASSLMDRRTNTEAFF. V gene TRBV7-8 combines with J gene TRBJ1-1; TRBD1 is a possible D gene (6 bases). Trimming cost V 3 bases and J 1 base, with 15 bases left between them. The CDR3 runs 16 residues. From germline, CDR1 is SGHVS and CDR2 FQNEAQ. The full variable domain, rest sourced from reference TRBV7-8 and TRBJ1-1, is GAGVSQSPRYKVAKRGQDVALRCDPISGHVSLFWYQQALGQGPEFLTYFQNEAQLDKSGLPSDRFFAERPEGSVSTLKIQRTQQEDSAVYLCASSLMDRRTNTEAFFGQGTRLTVV.

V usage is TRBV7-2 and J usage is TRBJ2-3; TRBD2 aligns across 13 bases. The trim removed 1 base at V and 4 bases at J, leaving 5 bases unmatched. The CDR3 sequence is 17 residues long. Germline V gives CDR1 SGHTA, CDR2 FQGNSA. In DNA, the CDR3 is TGTGCCAGCAGCTTAGGGACTAGCGGGAGTATCGCAGATACGCAGTATTTT. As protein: CASSLGTSGSIADTQYF.